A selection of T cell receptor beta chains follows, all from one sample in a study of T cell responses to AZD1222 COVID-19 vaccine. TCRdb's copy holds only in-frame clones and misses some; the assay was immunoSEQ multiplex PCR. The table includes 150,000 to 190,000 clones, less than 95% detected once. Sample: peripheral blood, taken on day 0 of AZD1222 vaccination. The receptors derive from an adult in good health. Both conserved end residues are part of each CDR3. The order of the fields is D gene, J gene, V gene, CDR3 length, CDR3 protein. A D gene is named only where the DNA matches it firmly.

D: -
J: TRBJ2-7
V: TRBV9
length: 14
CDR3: CASSVAGASYEQYF

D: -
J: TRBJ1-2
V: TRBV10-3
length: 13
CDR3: CAISPGHPYGYTF

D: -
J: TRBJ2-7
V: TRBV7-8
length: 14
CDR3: CASSYPDYSYEQYF

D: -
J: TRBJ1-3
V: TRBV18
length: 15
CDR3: CASSQGVLSGNTIYF

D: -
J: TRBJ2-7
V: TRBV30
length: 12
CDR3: CAWSLGGAEQYF

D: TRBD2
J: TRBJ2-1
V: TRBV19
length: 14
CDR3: CASTSGGLTNEQFF

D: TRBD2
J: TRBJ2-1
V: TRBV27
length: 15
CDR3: CASSLGTSGSNEQFF

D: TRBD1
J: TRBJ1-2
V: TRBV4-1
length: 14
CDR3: CASSQDFSDRGYTF

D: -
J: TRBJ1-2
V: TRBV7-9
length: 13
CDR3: CASSLGSGQGYTF

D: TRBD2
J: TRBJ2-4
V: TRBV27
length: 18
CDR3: CASSQDLSGRRAKNIQYF

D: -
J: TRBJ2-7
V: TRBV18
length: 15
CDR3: CASSPRGTYSYEQYF

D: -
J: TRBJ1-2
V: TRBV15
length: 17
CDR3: CATSIPATARGYYGYTF

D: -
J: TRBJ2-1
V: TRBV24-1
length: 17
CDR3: CATSDRLGANSYNEQFF

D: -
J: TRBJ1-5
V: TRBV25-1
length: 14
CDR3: CASSADASNQPQHF

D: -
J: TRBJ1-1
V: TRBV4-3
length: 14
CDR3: CASSNSPMNTEAFF

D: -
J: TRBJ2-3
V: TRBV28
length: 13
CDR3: CATHRRDTDTQYF

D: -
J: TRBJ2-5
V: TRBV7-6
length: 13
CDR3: CASSLRLDGTQYF

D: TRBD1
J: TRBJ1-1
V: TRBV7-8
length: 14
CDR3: CASGDWDRETEAFF

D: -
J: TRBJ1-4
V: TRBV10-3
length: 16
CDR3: CAISGGASIGNEKLFF

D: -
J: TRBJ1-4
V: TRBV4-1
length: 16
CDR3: CASSQQQGGGNEKLFF

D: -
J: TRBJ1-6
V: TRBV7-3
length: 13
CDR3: CASSLAYNSPLHF

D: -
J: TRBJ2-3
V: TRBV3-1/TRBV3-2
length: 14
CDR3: CASSPRTATDTQYF

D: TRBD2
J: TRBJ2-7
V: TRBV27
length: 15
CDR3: CASSFIAGAHYEQYF

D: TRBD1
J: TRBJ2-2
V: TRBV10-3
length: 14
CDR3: CAISGTGNTGELFF

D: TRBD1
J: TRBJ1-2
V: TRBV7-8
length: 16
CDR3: CASSPWEGARSYGYTF

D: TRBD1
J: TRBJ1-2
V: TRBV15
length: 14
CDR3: CATSRDLDRAGYTF

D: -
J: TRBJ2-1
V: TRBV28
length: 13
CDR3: CASSFPPSDEQFF

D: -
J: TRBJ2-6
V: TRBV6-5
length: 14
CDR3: CASLQFSGANVLTF

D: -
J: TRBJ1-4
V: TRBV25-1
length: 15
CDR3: CASSKSGTRAEKLFF

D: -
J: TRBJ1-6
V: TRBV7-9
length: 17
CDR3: CASSSAGKSSYNSPLHF

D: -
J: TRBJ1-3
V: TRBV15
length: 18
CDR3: CATSREIFSTPSGNTIYF

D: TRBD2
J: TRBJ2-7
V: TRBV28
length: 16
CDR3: CASSLEGGRATYEQYF

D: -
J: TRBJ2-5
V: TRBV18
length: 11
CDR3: CASSQKETQYF

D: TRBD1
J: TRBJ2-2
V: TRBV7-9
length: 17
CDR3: CASSLEKGRGLSGELFF

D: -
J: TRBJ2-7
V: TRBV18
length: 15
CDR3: CASSPGLAERGEQYF

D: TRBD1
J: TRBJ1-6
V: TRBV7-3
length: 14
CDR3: CASSTQGENSPLHF

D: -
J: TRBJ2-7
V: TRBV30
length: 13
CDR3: CAWSVGASYEQYF

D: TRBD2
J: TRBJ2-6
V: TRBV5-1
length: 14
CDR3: CASSFSGTSNVLTF

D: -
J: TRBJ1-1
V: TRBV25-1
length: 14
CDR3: CASSPNQVNTEAFF

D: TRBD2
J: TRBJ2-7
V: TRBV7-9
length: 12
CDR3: CASSPWGGEQYF

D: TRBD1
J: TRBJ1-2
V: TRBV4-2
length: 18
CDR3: CASSQDRRTGGAGYGYTF

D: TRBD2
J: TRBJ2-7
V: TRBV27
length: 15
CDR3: CASSQTSGSNYEQYF

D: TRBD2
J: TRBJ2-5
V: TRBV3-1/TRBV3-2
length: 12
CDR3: CASAGGAKTQYF

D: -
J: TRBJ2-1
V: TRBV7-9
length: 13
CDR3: CATDKYSYNEQFF

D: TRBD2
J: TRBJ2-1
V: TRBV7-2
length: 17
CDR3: CASSPGRGTSGLVEQFF

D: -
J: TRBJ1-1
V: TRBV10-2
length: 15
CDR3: CASSAPGAVNTEAFF

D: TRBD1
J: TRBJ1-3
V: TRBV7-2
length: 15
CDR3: CASSSGQRSGNTIYF

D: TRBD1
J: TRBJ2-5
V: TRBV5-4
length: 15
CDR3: CASSSGTGTKETQYF

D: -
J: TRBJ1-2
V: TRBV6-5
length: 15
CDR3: CASAAVGQDHYGYTF

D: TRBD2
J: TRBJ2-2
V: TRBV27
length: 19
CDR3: CASSQPGLAGGSNTGELFF

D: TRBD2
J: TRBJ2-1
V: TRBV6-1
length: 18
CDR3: CASSETSGRYSWGNEQFF

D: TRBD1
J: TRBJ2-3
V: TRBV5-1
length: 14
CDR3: CASSMDRGTDTQYF

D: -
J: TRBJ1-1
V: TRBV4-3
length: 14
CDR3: CASSQAQTGIRAFF

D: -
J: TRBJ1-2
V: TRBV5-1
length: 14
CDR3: CASSQERVNYGYTF